The 19 T cell receptor beta chains presented below share a single source sample, sequenced in a study of blood T cell repertoires in COVID-19. Sequencing was performed with immunoSEQ multiplex PCR; in TCRdb, only in-frame clones are kept and a portion is missing. The sample holds about 480,000 clones; 88% are singletons and the top ten take approximately 8%. What was sequenced was PBMCs or T cells enriched from blood (not recorded which). The receptors come from a woman between 55 and 75 years old who had recovered from COVID-19.

The chain carries TRBV10-3 and TRBJ1-2, with 9 bases lining up with TRBD1. The CDR3 is made up of 12 amino acids. CDR1 and CDR2 (germline): ENHRY, SYGVKD. V lost 8 bases, J lost 6 bases, and 4 bases stayed unmatched. CDR3 region: CAIDRDRDGYTF. For the CDR3, the DNA is TGTGCCATCGACCGGGACAGGGATGGCTACACCTTC.

V usage is TRBV7-9 and J usage is TRBJ1-6, with a weak D call TRBD1 (6 bases). The V gene lost 1 base and the J gene lost 5 bases, with 6 bases spanning the gap. Germline V lookup: CDR1 SEHNR, CDR2 FQNEAQ (reference sequence). This CDR3 has 14 amino acids. This CDR3 is CASSLDRDNSPLHF. In DNA, the CDR3 is TGTGCCAGCAGCTTAGACAGGGATAATTCACCCCTCCACTTT.

The chain combines TRBV12-5 with TRBJ1-2; 10 bases are a match to TRBD1. This CDR3 contains 15 residues. Trimming removed 6 bases from V and 3 bases from J; junction bases left unmatched: 7. Germline values: CDR1 LGHNT, CDR2 FRNRAP. Here the CDR3 DNA reads TGTGCTAGTGGCTCAAGACAGGGGGCGGACTATGGCTACACCTTC. Amino acids: CASGSRQGADYGYTF. The full variable domain, with the rest looked up from reference TRBV12-5 and TRBJ1-2, is DARVTQTPRHKVTEMGQEVTMRCQPILGHNTVFWYRQTMMQGLELLAYFRNRAPLDDSGMPKDRFSAEMPDATLATLKIQPSEPRDSAVYFCASGSRQGADYGYTFGSGTRLTVV.

CDR3 sequence: CASSGGYTYGYTF. CDR3 bases: TGTGCCAGCAGTGGAGGGTATACCTATGGCTACACCTTC. The chain links TRBV2 to TRBJ1-2, with D unresolved. The CDR3 has 13 residues. Trimming stripped 4 bases from V and 4 bases from J, with 10 bases between. Germline-derived CDR1 and CDR2 are SNHLY and FYNNEI.

This clone was seen more than once but under ten times. The gene calls are TRBV23-1 and TRBJ2-5; TRBD2 matches 9 bases. TRBV23-1 qualifies as an ORF whose function is uncertain. The CDR3 runs to 15 residues. J lost 5 bases, V lost 3 bases, and 7 bases had no gene match. DNA of the CDR3: TGCGCCAGCAGTCAGACCGGGACTAGCTGGGAGACCCAGTACTTC. Translation: CASSQTGTSWETQYF.

The J gene is TRBJ1-2, the V gene TRBV15, with D perhaps TRBD1 (6 bases). V was clipped by 8 bases and J by 2 bases, with 18 bases between them. Per the germline V gene, CDR1 is LNHNV and CDR2 is YYDKDF (reference sequence). CDR3 size: 15 residues. The CDR3 region is CATVWSRDMNYGYTF. CDR3 coding DNA: TGTGCCACCGTATGGTCCCGGGACATGAACTATGGCTACACCTTC.

The rearrangement joins TRBV25-1 to TRBJ2-1, with unresolved D. Germline lookup yields CDR1 MGHDK and CDR2 SYGVNS. V shed 3 bases and J shed 15 bases, with 15 bases lying between them. The CDR3 sequence is 12 residues long. Here the CDR3 DNA reads TGTGCCAGCAGTGATCAGCGCGGCTGTCCGTTCTTC. Translated, it gives CASSDQRGCPFF.

The chain employs TRBV27 and TRBJ2-4, with 9 bases that match TRBD1. CDR1 and CDR2 from the germline V gene are MNHEY and SMNVEV (reference sequence). The V and J ends lost 3 bases and 4 bases, in that order; junction bases with no gene match: 7. The CDR3 runs 16 residues. DNA for the CDR3: TGTGCCAGCAGTTTTGTGTACAGGGGGCCTAAAAACATTCAGTACTTC. This gives the protein CASSFVYRGPKNIQYF.

The rearrangement uses TRBV6-5 and TRBJ1-6; the D is unclear. Germline values: CDR1 MNHEY, CDR2 SVGAGI. V lost 8 bases and J 3 bases, leaving 11 bases between the germline ends. CDR3 length: 14 amino acids. The CDR3 is CASGRLFYNSPLHF. The CDR3 nucleotides read TGTGCCAGCGGAAGACTCTTCTATAATTCACCCCTCCACTTT.

The chain links TRBV5-1 to TRBJ2-1, with 13 bases aligning to TRBD2. The CDR3 runs 15 residues. V lost 2 bases to trimming and J lost 8 bases; unmatched junction nucleotides: 4. From germline, CDR1 is SGHRS and CDR2 YFSETQ. Written as DNA, the CDR3 is TGCGCCAGCAGCTTTACTAGCGGGGGGGCCTATGAGCAGTTCTTC. As protein: CASSFTSGGAYEQFF.

The rearrangement joins TRBV19 to TRBJ2-1, with D tentatively TRBD1 (6 bases). Germline CDR1 LNHDA, CDR2 SQIVND (reference sequence). The CDR3 extends over 15 amino acids. V was clipped by 0 bases and J by 5 bases, with 11 bases between them. The CDR3 sequence is CASSIEGQGNNEQFF. The DNA for the CDR3 is TGTGCCAGTAGTATAGAGGGACAAGGGAACAATGAGCAGTTCTTC.

The chain links TRBV13 to TRBJ2-7; possible D gene TRBD2, 6 bases. The germline CDR1 and CDR2 sequences are PRHDT and FYEKMQ (reference sequence). The CDR3 runs to 14 residues. The V end was cut by 0 bases, the J end by 2 bases, with 8 bases between. In nucleotides, the CDR3 is TGTGCCAGCAGCTTAGGCGCGGGAACCTACGAGCAGTACGTC. Its translation: CASSLGAGTYEQYV.

This clone has a single count. The chain joins TRBV4-1 to TRBJ1-3; 11 bases align to TRBD1. The CDR3 has 18 amino acids. Germline trimming cut 4 bases from V and 1 base from J; bases unmatched to any gene: 9. Germline V gives CDR1 MGHRA, CDR2 YSYEKL. CDR3 residues: CASSPSDRGRRSGNTIYF. The CDR3 DNA reads as TGCGCCAGCAGCCCCTCGGACAGGGGGCGAAGATCTGGAAACACCATATATTTT.

A few counts support this clone. The chain employs TRBV11-2 and TRBJ2-1; perhaps TRBD1 as D (6 bases). V was shortened by 0 bases and J by 1 base, with 13 bases between the two germline ends. Germline CDR1 SGHAT, CDR2 FQNNGV. The CDR3 totals 17 residues. CDR3 bases: TGTGCCAGCAGCTTAGATGGGGGCTCCTTATCCTACAATGAGCAGTTCTTC. This sequence encodes CASSLDGGSLSYNEQFF. The whole variable domain, filled in from reference TRBV11-2 and TRBJ2-1, reads EAGVAQSPRYKIIEKRQSVAFWCNPISGHATLYWYQQILGQGPKLLIQFQNNGVVDDSQLPKDRFSAERLKGVDSTLKIQPAKLEDSAVYLCASSLDGGSLSYNEQFFGPGTRLTVL.

The CDR3 loop is CASSPQTVPYEQYV. CDR3 DNA sequence: TGTGCCAGCAGTCCACAGACAGTTCCCTACGAGCAGTACGTC. The chain joins TRBV6-5 to TRBJ2-7; D perhaps matches TRBD1 (5 bases). Trimming removed 5 bases at V and 2 bases at J, with 13 bases between. Germline V gives CDR1 MNHEY, CDR2 SVGAGI. The CDR3 contains 14 residues.

The chain has TRBV6-1 and TRBJ2-7; 8 bases agree with TRBD2. From germline, CDR1 is MNHNS and CDR2 SASEGT. The ends lost 3 bases at V and 0 bases at J; junction bases unmatched: 1. This CDR3 contains 14 residues. CDR3 loop: CASSEAGGSYEQYF. The DNA for the CDR3 is TGTGCCAGCAGTGAGGCGGGGGGCTCCTACGAGCAGTACTTC.

Details on this clone: This specimen includes other DNA sequences encoding the same CDR3. The chain joins TRBV30 to TRBJ1-2; D perhaps matches TRBD1 (5 bases). V was clipped by 1 base and J by 8 bases, with 8 bases between them. The CDR3 runs 11 residues. The germline V gene has CDR1 GTSNPN and CDR2 SVGIG (reference sequence). The CDR3 DNA reads as TGTGCCTGGAGTGGGGGCTACGGCTACACCTTC. As protein: CAWSGGYGYTF.

The gene calls are TRBV2 and TRBJ1-5; a weak D match, TRBD1 (6 bases). V was cut by 8 bases and J by 6 bases, with 11 bases left in between. CDR1 is SNHLY, CDR2 FYNNEI, per germline. The CDR3 has 12 amino acids. CDR3 sequence reads: CASGQSLQPQHF. The CDR3 DNA sequence: TGTGCCAGCGGACAGAGTCTTCAGCCCCAGCATTTT.

The V and J genes are TRBV5-1 and TRBJ2-7, with 7 bases aligning to TRBD1. This CDR3 comprises 14 residues. The germline V gene has CDR1 SGHRS and CDR2 YFSETQ. V shed 2 bases and J 2 bases; nucleotides not matched to a gene: 4. This chain's CDR3 is CASSLGQAAYEQYF. The CDR3 bases are TGCGCCAGCAGCTTAGGACAGGCGGCCTACGAGCAGTACTTC.